Below are 13 T cell receptor beta chains sequenced from a single sample in a study of cytomegalovirus exposure and HLA in healthy donors. The PCR had 60 Vbeta and 13 Jbeta primers. The protocol was immunoSEQ multiplex PCR, while the TCRdb copy is restricted to in-frame clones and leaves out a portion. This table holds about 150,000 clones, around 80% found once. The material sequenced was PBMCs. The receptors shown here come from a man younger than 35 in good health and CMV-seronegative.

The chain links TRBV21-1 to TRBJ2-2; TRBD1, the D gene given by the table, was not confirmed from the DNA. TRBV21-1 is recorded as a pseudogene. CDR3 length: 13 residues. CDR3 sequence: CASITGATGELFF. For the CDR3, the DNA is TGTGCCAGCATCACAGGGGCCACCGGGGAGCTGTTTTTT.

There are a few counts of this clone. V is TRBV14 and J is TRBJ1-2; D may be TRBD1 (5 bases). This CDR3 is 16 amino acids long. The ends were cut back, 6 bases at V and 5 bases at J, with 22 bases in the middle. From germline, CDR1 is SGHDN and CDR2 FVKESK. In DNA, the CDR3 is TGTGCCAGCAGTCTCTACGGAGGGGCAGGGAGGTATGGCTACACCTTC. Amino acids: CASSLYGGAGRYGYTF. The whole variable domain, filled in from reference TRBV14 and TRBJ1-2, reads EAGVTQFPSHSVIEKGQTVTLRCDPISGHDNLYWYRRVMGKEIKFLLHFVKESKQDESGMPNNRFLAERTGGTYSTLKVQPAELEDSGVYFCASSLYGGAGRYGYTFGSGTRLTVV.

This clone was recorded once. The rearrangement uses TRBV9 and TRBJ2-3; 7 nucleotides line up with TRBD2. CDR3 length equals 14 residues. The germline CDR1 and CDR2 sequences are SGDLS and YYNGEE. After removal of 0 bases from V and 10 bases from J, the junction contained 8 bases not matched to a gene. In nucleotides, the CDR3 is TGTGCCAGCAGCGTAGGCCTAGCGGACGGTCCGCAGTATTTT. It is translated as CASSVGLADGPQYF.

As DNA, the CDR3 is TGCAGCGTTGTTGCGCAGGGGGCATCCTACGAGCAGTACTTC. Residues: CSVVAQGASYEQYF. The chain has TRBV29-1 and TRBJ2-7; 8 bases match TRBD1. The V gene's germline CDR1 is SQVTM and CDR2 ANQGSEA. The CDR3 covers 14 residues. V lost 4 bases and J lost 1; bases outside the gene matches: 6.

The chain uses TRBV7-9 and TRBJ1-2, with D unclear. V was trimmed by 1 base and J by 4 bases, leaving 7 bases between them. The CDR3 has 13 amino acids. The germline gives CDR1 SEHNR, CDR2 FQNEAQ (reference sequence). CDR3 DNA: TGTGCCAGCAGCTTAGGGTCCGGCTATGGCTACACCTTC. It yields the protein CASSLGSGYGYTF.

The rearrangement uses TRBV6-6 and TRBJ2-3; TRBD2 is a possible D gene (6 bases). With 10 bases removed from V and 3 bases from J, the gap between germline ends came to 20 bases. The V gene's germline CDR1 is MNHNY and CDR2 SVGAGI (reference sequence). The CDR3 contains 15 residues. CDR3 DNA sequence: TGTGCCACCTACCTCCTCGGGAGTGGAACAGATACGCAGTATTTT. Translating gives CATYLLGSGTDTQYF.

The sample holds one count of this clone. The chain uses TRBV12-5 and TRBJ1-1, with D maybe TRBD1 (5 bases). This CDR3 is 13 amino acids long. V lost 8 bases, J lost 4 bases, and 14 bases lay in between. Germline-derived CDR1 and CDR2 are LGHNT and FRNRAP. The CDR3 region is CASQTDLGTEAFF. The DNA for the CDR3 is TGTGCTAGTCAGACAGACTTGGGCACTGAAGCTTTCTTT.

V and J are TRBV5-1 and TRBJ2-1; 7 bases line up with TRBD2. This CDR3 is built from 17 residues. The V gene's germline CDR1 is SGHRS and CDR2 YFSETQ. With V trimmed by 4 bases and J by 0 bases, 10 bases remained unmatched. The DNA for the CDR3 is TGCGCCAGCAGCCCGCGGGAGCCCCGGGACTCCTACAATGAGCAGTTCTTC. Encoded protein: CASSPREPRDSYNEQFF.

CDR3 sequence: CASSDSGSGTGELFF. As DNA, the CDR3 is TGTGCCAGCAGTGATAGCGGGAGTGGCACCGGGGAGCTGTTTTTT. V and J are TRBV6-6 and TRBJ2-2; 9 nucleotides agree with TRBD2. The CDR3 length is 15 residues. After removal of 5 bases from V and 4 bases from J, the junction contained 5 bases not matched to a gene. The germline gives CDR1 MNHNY, CDR2 SVGAGI (reference sequence).

V and J are TRBV19 and TRBJ2-5, with TRBD2 matching over 14 bases. The V gene end was trimmed by 5 bases and the J gene end by 2 bases; junction bases not matched to a gene: 1. The CDR3 covers 15 residues. Germline assignment: CDR1 LNHDA and CDR2 SQIVND (reference sequence). As DNA, the CDR3 is TGTGCCAGTAGTGGGACTAGCGGGAGTCAAGAGACCCAGTACTTC. Translated, it gives CASSGTSGSQETQYF.

The rearrangement links TRBV9 to TRBJ1-2, with D uncertain. The CDR3 is 12 amino acids. Germline values: CDR1 SGDLS, CDR2 YYNGEE. V was cut by 4 bases and J by 6 bases, with 10 bases left in between. CDR3 bases: TGTGCCAGCAGCCCCTCGGGGAATGGCTACACCTTC. Protein: CASSPSGNGYTF.

V is TRBV6-5 and J is TRBJ2-7, with 9 bases that match TRBD1. The CDR3 has 15 residues. V lost 5 bases to trimming and J lost 3 bases; unmatched junction nucleotides: 8. Germline loops: CDR1 MNHEY, CDR2 SVGAGI. The DNA for the CDR3 is TGTGCCAGCAGTCGCGTGTCGGACAGGGGCTACGAGCAGTACTTC. It codes for CASSRVSDRGYEQYF.

The gene calls are TRBV6-5 and TRBJ2-5, with D tentatively TRBD2 (8 bases). Germline V gene data show CDR1 as MNHEY and CDR2 as SVGAGI. The CDR3 runs 16 residues. Trimming left V 0 bases short and J 9 bases short, with 20 bases between. This CDR3 is CASSYSGDRAGGAQYF. The CDR3, as DNA: TGTGCCAGCAGTTACTCGGGGGACAGAGCCGGGGGGGCCCAGTACTTC.